This TCR beta chain was sequenced during a study of blood T cell repertoires in COVID-19. About the research overall: Whether acute or convalescent, the COVID-19 samples came from the United States, Italy and Spain.

V shed 1 base and J shed 2 bases, with 11 bases lying between them. Germline V gene lookup returns CDR1 MGHRA and CDR2 YSYEKL. The CDR3 covers 15 residues. The data were produced by immunoSEQ multiplex PCR, yet TCRdb's version contains in-frame clones alone and is incomplete. Of about 66,000 clones listed, roughly 84% are singletons. The source is a man in his 70s with acute or convalescent COVID-19. Sequencing was carried out using peripheral blood. The chain links TRBV4-1 to TRBJ2-5; perhaps TRBD1 as D (5 bases). The CDR3 spells CASSQGQGFQETQYF. The CDR3 nucleotides are TGCGCCAGCAGCCAAGGGCAGGGTTTTCAAGAGACCCAGTACTTC.